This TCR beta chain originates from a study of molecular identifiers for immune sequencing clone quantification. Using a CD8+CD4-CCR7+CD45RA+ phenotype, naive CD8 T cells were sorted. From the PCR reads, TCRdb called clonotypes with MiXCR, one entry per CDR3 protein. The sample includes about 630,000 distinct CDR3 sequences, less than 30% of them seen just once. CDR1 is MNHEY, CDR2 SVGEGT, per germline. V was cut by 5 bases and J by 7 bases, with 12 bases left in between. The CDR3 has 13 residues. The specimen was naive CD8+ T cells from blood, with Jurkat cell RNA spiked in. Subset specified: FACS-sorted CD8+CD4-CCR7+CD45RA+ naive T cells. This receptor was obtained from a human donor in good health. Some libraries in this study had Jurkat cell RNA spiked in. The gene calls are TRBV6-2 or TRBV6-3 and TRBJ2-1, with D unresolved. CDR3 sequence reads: CASSHSNRNEQFF. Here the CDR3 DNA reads TGTGCCAGCAGTCATTCGAACCGGAATGAGCAGTTCTTC.